This T cell receptor beta chain was found in a study of shared clonotypes between healthy human individuals. V dropped 1 base and J dropped 3 bases, with 10 bases sitting between them. Germline lookup yields CDR1 SGHRS and CDR2 YFSETQ. This CDR3 has 14 residues. Using immunoSEQ multiplex PCR, the repertoire was profiled, and TCRdb retains in-frame clones only, with some absent. The sample lists roughly 2.2 million clones, around 92% occurring once. V gene TRBV5-1 combines with J gene TRBJ1-1; D possibly corresponds to TRBD1 (6 bases). Sequenced material: naive CD4+ T cells from PBMCs. Indicated subset: CD45RA+ positively selected. This receptor was taken from a man aged 18 to 30 in good health. Some clones in this sample may be carry-over from other donors' samples. The CDR3 DNA reads TGCGCCAGCAGCTTGAGTTCAGGGGACACTGAAGCTTTCTTT. Its protein product is CASSLSSGDTEAFF.